Each of the 18 T cell receptor beta chains below was sequenced from the same sample in a study of blood T cell repertoires in COVID-19. Profiling relied on immunoSEQ multiplex PCR, and the TCRdb table lists in-frame clones only, not all of them. Of about 25,000 clones in the sample, 89% are singletons; the top ten hold just under 20%. Sequencing was carried out using peripheral blood. Receptors originate from a human donor in a cohort sampled during active COVID-19.

The count of this clone is one. The J gene is TRBJ2-1, the V gene TRBV9, with 8 bases identical to TRBD2. V trimming: 5 bases; J trimming: 0 bases; junction bases outside the gene matches: 7. Germline V CDR1 and CDR2: SGDLS, YYNGEE. This CDR3 region has 16 residues. CDR3 residues: CASSVLAVFSYNEQFF. DNA of the CDR3: TGTGCCAGCAGTGTACTAGCGGTCTTCTCCTACAATGAGCAGTTCTTC. Full variable domain (rest looked up from reference TRBV9 and TRBJ2-1): DSGVTQTPKHLITATGQRVTLRCSPRSGDLSVYWYQQSLDQGLQFLIQYYNGEERAKGNILERFSAQQFPDLHSELNLSSLELGDSALYFCASSVLAVFSYNEQFFGPGTRLTVL.

This chain connects TRBV9 to TRBJ2-5; TRBD2 matches at 9 bases. The CDR3 consists of 16 residues. The V and J ends lost 1 base and 4 bases, in that order; junction bases with no gene match: 8. Germline CDR1 and CDR2: SGDLS and YYNGEE. CDR3 nucleotides: TGTGCCAGCAGCGTATCTGGCGGGGGGGCCGGAGAGACCCAGTACTTC. Translated: CASSVSGGGAGETQYF.

The chain links TRBV10-3 to TRBJ2-1; 11 bases agree with TRBD2. Germline CDR1 reads ENHRY; CDR2 reads SYGVKD. Trimming at V came to 5 bases and at J to 7 bases, leaving 16 bases not matched to a gene. CDR3 length: 18 residues. The CDR3 DNA reads as TGTGCCATCAGTAGGGGGACTAGCGGAGGCGGACCCCTTAATGAGCAGTTCTTC. This sequence encodes CAISRGTSGGGPLNEQFF.

This chain joins TRBV5-5 and TRBJ1-1, with a weak D call TRBD1 (5 bases). Germline V gene lookup returns CDR1 SGHKS and CDR2 YYEKEE (reference sequence). CDR3 size: 16 residues. The ends were cut back, 2 bases at V and 1 base at J, with 15 bases in the middle. The CDR3 nucleotides are TGTGCCAGCAGCTTTAGACCCTCAAGGGGGAACACTGAAGCTTTCTTT. Protein product: CASSFRPSRGNTEAFF.

The chain recombines TRBV20-1 with TRBJ2-3, with TRBD1 as a possible D gene (5 bases). Germline V gene data show CDR1 as DFQATT and CDR2 as SNEGSKA (reference sequence). Trimming left V 3 bases short and J 4 bases short, with 11 bases between. The CDR3 length is 13 residues. The CDR3 nucleotides are TGCAGTGCTAGTCACCAGGGCTCAGATACGCAGTATTTT. Encoded protein: CSASHQGSDTQYF.

The rearrangement links TRBV3-1 (or the pseudogene TRBV3-2) to TRBJ2-5; tentative D call: TRBD2 (6 bases). The germline V and J ends were trimmed by 5 bases and 4 bases, with 17 bases remaining between them. Germline V gene lookup returns CDR1 LGHDT and CDR2 YNNKEL (reference sequence). This CDR3 spans 15 amino acids. In DNA, the CDR3 is TGTGCCAGCAGCACCTCCGCGGGGATTAGAGAGACCCAGTACTTC. This encodes CASSTSAGIRETQYF.

The rearrangement uses TRBV28 and TRBJ2-7; 11 bases map to TRBD2. The CDR3 totals 15 residues. With V trimmed by 5 bases and J by 0 bases, 3 bases remained unmatched. Germline CDR1 MDHEN, CDR2 SYDVKM. The CDR3 loop reads CASSPGTSGSYEQYF. The CDR3 DNA follows: TGTGCCAGCAGTCCCGGGACTAGCGGCTCCTACGAGCAGTACTTC. Full variable domain (missing parts from reference TRBV28 and TRBJ2-7): DVKVTQSSRYLVKRTGEKVFLECVQDMDHENMFWYRQDPGLGLRLIYFSYDVKMKEKGDIPEGYSVSREKKERFSLILESASTNQTSMYLCASSPGTSGSYEQYFGPGTRLTVT.

The rearrangement uses TRBV10-2 and TRBJ2-5; 7 bases are a match to TRBD2. CDR3 length: 16 amino acids. V lost 1 base, J lost 1 base, and 6 bases stayed unmatched. Germline values: CDR1 WSHSY, CDR2 SAAADI. CDR3 amino acids: CASSEWRGSTQETQYF. In DNA, the CDR3 is TGCGCCAGCAGTGAGTGGCGGGGGAGCACCCAAGAGACCCAGTACTTC.

In this sample, this clone turned up once. V and J are TRBV3-1 (or the pseudogene TRBV3-2) and TRBJ1-1, with 7 nucleotides matching TRBD1. V shed 4 bases and J 6 bases; nucleotides not matched to a gene: 11. This CDR3 contains 15 residues. Germline loops: CDR1 LGHDT, CDR2 YNNKEL (reference sequence). The CDR3 loop is CASSPNRGSYPEAFF. The CDR3 bases are TGTGCCAGCAGCCCCAACAGGGGATCTTATCCTGAAGCTTTCTTT.

The chain has TRBV5-4 and TRBJ2-5; TRBD2 aligns across 8 bases. CDR1 and CDR2 from the germline V gene are SGHNT and YYREEE (reference sequence). Trimming cost V 1 base and J 2 bases; bases outside gene matches: 4. The CDR3 has 15 residues. The CDR3 nucleotides read TGTGCCAGCAGCTTGCCCGGGACTAGTCAAGAGACCCAGTACTTC. Residues: CASSLPGTSQETQYF.

The J gene is TRBJ2-2, the V gene TRBV27, with TRBD1 identical over 10 bases. With 10 bases clipped from V and 0 bases from J, the junction kept 5 bases outside the gene matches. The CDR3 has 15 amino acids. Germline CDR1 reads MNHEY; CDR2 reads SMNVEV (reference sequence). Here the CDR3 reads CATSGTGANTGELFF. For the CDR3, the DNA is TGTGCCACCTCGGGGACAGGGGCGAACACCGGGGAGCTGTTTTTT.

V usage is TRBV23-1 and J usage is TRBJ1-3; weak D call: TRBD1 (5 bases). TRBV23-1 falls under the ORF class, with uncertain function. The CDR3 totals 14 residues. The V end lost 0 bases, the J end lost 10 bases, and 13 bases lay between the germline ends. The CDR3 bases are TGCGCCAGCAGTCAATCCTCCTTAGGGGAAACCATATATTTT. This codes for CASSQSSLGETIYF.

This chain joins TRBV29-1 and TRBJ2-3; TRBD2 agrees at 8 bases. Germline CDR1 SQVTM, CDR2 ANQGSEA. CDR3 length equals 15 residues. J was trimmed by 7 bases and V by 6 bases; bases with no gene match: 15. The CDR3 coding sequence is TGCAGCGTGGCGGGAGGCAGGTACGCCGCGAATACGCAGTATTTT. Translating it yields CSVAGGRYAANTQYF.

The chain carries TRBV10-3 and TRBJ1-6; 9 positions agree with TRBD1. V lost 3 bases and J lost 6; bases outside the gene matches: 3. CDR3 length: 15 residues. Germline assignment: CDR1 ENHRY and CDR2 SYGVKD. CDR3 nucleotide sequence: TGTGCCATCAGTGACCCGACAGGGGGTAATTCACCCCTCCACTTT. Residues: CAISDPTGGNSPLHF.

V and J are TRBV9 and TRBJ2-5; 11 bases are a match to TRBD2. Germline CDR1 and CDR2: SGDLS and YYNGEE. J gave up 3 bases and V 0 bases, and 7 bases lay outside the gene matches. The CDR3 runs 17 residues. DNA for the CDR3: TGTGCCAGCAGCGTAGCGATTAGCGGGGGGGCCGAAGAGACCCAGTACTTC. Translated, it gives CASSVAISGGAEETQYF.

The sample holds one count of this clone. The chain is built from TRBV5-6 and TRBJ1-1; D is ambiguous. The V and J ends lost 3 bases and 1 base respectively, with 10 bases between them. Looked up from germline, CDR1 is SGHDT and CDR2 is YYEEEE. CDR3 length: 14 residues. CDR3 nucleotides: TGTGCCAGCAGCTCCCCGGAGGGGAACACTGAAGCTTTCTTT. It codes for CASSSPEGNTEAFF. Filled out from reference TRBV5-6 and TRBJ1-1, the complete variable domain reads DAGVTQSPTHLIKTRGQQVTLRCSPKSGHDTVSWYQQALGQGPQFIFQYYEEEERQRGNFPDRFSGHQFPNYSSELNVNALLLGDSALYLCASSSPEGNTEAFFGQGTRLTVV.

The table lists this clone with a count of one. This rearrangement joins TRBV6-4 to TRBJ2-3; 10 nucleotides agree with TRBD2. The CDR3 consists of 13 residues. V lost 4 bases and J lost 5; bases outside the gene matches: 0. CDR1 and CDR2 from the germline V gene are MRHNA and SNTAGT. CDR3 DNA: TGTGCCAGCAGTGGACTAGCGGGAGATACGCAGTATTTT. It encodes CASSGLAGDTQYF.

J is TRBJ2-2 and V is TRBV23-1, with D unclear. TRBV23-1 is an open reading frame whose function is uncertain. Trimming took 1 base from V and 4 from J, leaving 16 bases between them. The CDR3 covers 17 residues. CDR3 nucleotides: TGCGCCAGCAGTCAATGTTCGAGGAAGGTTATCACCGGGGAGCTGTTTTTT. Protein: CASSQCSRKVITGELFF.